The 19 T cell receptor beta chains presented below share a single source sample, sequenced in a study of T cell changes during pregnancy in multiple sclerosis. Clones were read by immunoSEQ multiplex PCR, and TCRdb kept only the in-frame ones, dropping some. The sample shows over 35,000 clones, roughly 90% of them seen only once. This specimen consisted of CD4+ T cells from peripheral blood mononuclear cells, obtained in the second trimester of pregnancy. The receptors come from a female donor with multiple sclerosis, enrolled in a pregnancy study.

This clone was recorded only once. The rearrangement joins TRBV5-1 to TRBJ2-5; 12 nucleotides match TRBD2. The germline gives CDR1 SGHRS, CDR2 YFSETQ. With 4 bases clipped from V and 5 bases from J, the junction kept 6 bases outside the gene matches. This CDR3 has 15 amino acids. CDR3 in amino acids: CASSPRLAGVETQYF. The CDR3 region has the DNA TGCGCCAGCAGCCCAAGACTAGCGGGAGTGGAGACCCAGTACTTC.

J is TRBJ2-2 and V is TRBV18; tentatively, D is TRBD1 (6 bases). Germline assignment: CDR1 KGHSH and CDR2 LQKENI. The CDR3 spans 15 residues. V lost 4 bases to trimming and J lost 0 bases, with 9 bases between them. The CDR3 nucleotides read TGTGCCAGCTCACTCGGACAGTCGAACACCGGGGAGCTGTTTTTT. As protein: CASSLGQSNTGELFF.

The J gene is TRBJ2-1, the V gene TRBV11-3, with 7 nucleotides matching TRBD2. The ends lost 2 bases at V and 3 bases at J; junction bases unmatched: 19. The CDR3 loop spans 20 amino acids. Germline-derived CDR1 and CDR2 are SGHNT and YENEEA. The CDR3 here is CASSLNRGGAGTPNYNEQFF. The CDR3 coding sequence is TGTGCCAGCAGCTTAAATCGGGGAGGGGCGGGAACTCCGAACTACAATGAGCAGTTCTTC.

The V and J genes are TRBV11-1 and TRBJ2-7; D may be TRBD2 (5 bases). This CDR3 contains 13 residues. Germline V gene sequence: CDR1 SGHAT, CDR2 FQDESV (reference sequence). With 5 bases removed from V and 4 bases from J, the gap between germline ends came to 12 bases. The CDR3 here is CASSRDPSYEQYF. In DNA, the CDR3 is TGTGCCAGCAGCCGGGATCCCAGTTACGAGCAGTACTTC.

This chain joins TRBV7-9 and TRBJ2-6; D is unresolved. Deletions cut 1 base from V and 2 bases from J, with 9 bases between. The CDR3 is 16 residues long. CDR1 is SEHNR, CDR2 FQNEAQ, per germline (reference sequence). The CDR3 sequence: CASSLVSPAGANVLTF. The CDR3 DNA reads as TGTGCCAGCAGCTTAGTGTCCCCTGCTGGGGCCAACGTCCTGACTTTC.

The V and J genes are TRBV5-1 and TRBJ1-1, with 8 nucleotides matching TRBD1. Germline V gene sequence: CDR1 SGHRS, CDR2 YFSETQ. The CDR3 sequence is 14 residues long. Trimming removed 6 bases from V and 1 base from J; junction bases left unmatched: 5. The CDR3 region has the DNA TGCGCCAGCACCCCCGGGACAGGGAACACTGAAGCTTTCTTT. This sequence encodes CASTPGTGNTEAFF.

This chain uses TRBV7-3 with TRBJ2-5; 9 positions agree with TRBD2. With V trimmed by 0 bases and J by 5 bases, 4 bases remained unmatched. This CDR3 is built from 15 residues. Germline V gene sequence: CDR1 SGHTA, CDR2 FQGTGA. For the CDR3, the DNA is TGTGCCAGCAGCTTAACTAGCGGGAGCGGTGAGACCCAGTACTTC. Amino acid sequence: CASSLTSGSGETQYF.

The rearrangement uses TRBV27 and TRBJ2-7; TRBD2 agrees at 12 bases. Looked up from germline, CDR1 is MNHEY and CDR2 is SMNVEV (reference sequence). The CDR3 has 16 amino acids. J lost 4 bases, V lost 5 bases, and 9 bases had no gene match. CDR3 sequence: CASSPPRTSGTYEQYF. In DNA form, the CDR3 reads TGTGCCAGCAGTCCCCCGCGGACTAGCGGGACTTACGAGCAGTACTTC.

This chain uses TRBV11-2 with TRBJ2-1, with 9 bases matching TRBD2. The CDR3 covers 15 residues. In germline, CDR1 is SGHAT, CDR2 FQNNGV. The ends lost 3 bases at V and 0 bases at J; junction bases unmatched: 0. In DNA form, the CDR3 reads TGTGCCAGCAGCTTTAGCGGGAGCTCCTACAATGAGCAGTTCTTC. Amino acid sequence: CASSFSGSSYNEQFF.

A few counts support this clone. The V gene is TRBV23-1, the J gene TRBJ2-1; possible D gene TRBD2, 5 bases. TRBV23-1 is an ORF, with its function uncertain. V lost 0 bases and J lost 5, with 17 bases in between. The CDR3 has 17 amino acids. Written as DNA, the CDR3 is TGCGCCAGCAGTCAATCATATATACTAGTCAAACACAATGAGCAGTTCTTC. Translated, it gives CASSQSYILVKHNEQFF.

The CDR3 DNA is TGTGCCAGCAGCTTTAGGGGTGGGGCGGTGGGCAATCAGCCCCAGCATTTT. Amino acid sequence: CASSFRGGAVGNQPQHF. The gene calls are TRBV7-8 and TRBJ1-5; a weak D match, TRBD1 (5 bases). Trimming removed 3 bases from V and 2 bases from J, with 17 bases in between. CDR3 length equals 17 residues. The V gene's germline CDR1 is SGHVS and CDR2 FQNEAQ. Using reference TRBV7-8 and TRBJ1-5 for the parts outside the CDR3, the full variable domain is GAGVSQSPRYKVAKRGQDVALRCDPISGHVSLFWYQQALGQGPEFLTYFQNEAQLDKSGLPSDRFFAERPEGSVSTLKIQRTQQEDSAVYLCASSFRGGAVGNQPQHFGDGTRLSIL.

The genes are TRBV9 and TRBJ2-2; tentative D call: TRBD1 (6 bases). The CDR3 is made up of 14 amino acids. Germline CDR1 is SGDLS and CDR2 is YYNGEE. V lost 6 bases and J 0 bases, leaving 9 bases between the germline ends. The CDR3 region is CASKRDTNTGELFF. CDR3 in DNA: TGTGCCAGCAAAAGGGACACGAACACCGGGGAGCTGTTTTTT.

The V call is TRBV4-2, the J call TRBJ2-1; no clear D gene. Germline loops: CDR1 LGHNA, CDR2 YNFKEQ. This CDR3 spans 18 amino acids. V was trimmed by 3 bases and J by 3 bases, leaving 21 bases between them. The CDR3 region has the DNA TGTGCCAGCAGCCAGCACATTTCCTCAGGAATAGGCTACAATGAGCAGTTCTTC. As protein: CASSQHISSGIGYNEQFF.

J is TRBJ2-2 and V is TRBV27; D not certain. V shed 3 bases and J shed 5 bases, with 10 bases lying between them. Germline assignment: CDR1 MNHEY and CDR2 SMNVEV (reference sequence). This CDR3 is 14 amino acids long. The CDR3 region is CASSFGVWTGELFF. For the CDR3, the DNA is TGTGCCAGCAGTTTTGGAGTGTGGACCGGGGAGCTGTTTTTT.

CDR3 in DNA: TGTGCCACAAGGAGCGGGAGTATCCATGAGCAGTTCTTC. It translates to CATRSGSIHEQFF. V gene TRBV6-5 combines with J gene TRBJ2-1; TRBD2 matches 8 bases. The CDR3 has 13 residues. The germline CDR1 and CDR2 sequences are MNHEY and SVGAGI. Trimming at V came to 10 bases and at J to 8 bases, leaving 10 bases not matched to a gene.

This clone came up a few times. The DNA of the CDR3 is TGTGCCAGCTCACCACGAGCTCAAGACTCTGGGGCCAACGTCCTGACTTTC. Translation: CASSPRAQDSGANVLTF. This rearrangement joins TRBV18 to TRBJ2-6; D gene unclear. Germline lookup yields CDR1 KGHSH and CDR2 LQKENI. The CDR3 loop spans 17 amino acids. V dropped 1 base and J dropped 0 bases, with 10 bases sitting between them. Filled out from reference TRBV18 and TRBJ2-6, the complete variable domain reads NAGVMQNPRHLVRRRGQEARLRCSPMKGHSHVYWYRQLPEEGLKFMVYLQKENIIDESGMPKERFSAEFPKEGPSILRIQQVVRGDSAAYFCASSPRAQDSGANVLTFGAGSRLTVL.

The rearrangement links TRBV7-2 to TRBJ1-3; D may be TRBD1 (5 bases). Germline CDR1 and CDR2: SGHTA and FQGNSA. Trimming took 0 bases from V and 4 from J, leaving 13 bases between them. There are 16 residues in the CDR3. CDR3 sequence (DNA): TGTGCCAGCAGCTTAGCGCCGGGGGGAACAGGAAACACCATATATTTT. Protein sequence: CASSLAPGGTGNTIYF. Supplemented by reference TRBV7-2 and TRBJ1-3, the full variable domain reads GAGVSQSPSNKVTEKGKDVELRCDPISGHTALYWYRQSLGQGLEFLIYFQGNSAPDKSGLPSDRFSAERTGGSVSTLTIQRTQQEDSAVYLCASSLAPGGTGNTIYFGEGSWLTVV.

V is TRBV5-6 and J is TRBJ2-7; 7 nucleotides match TRBD1. CDR1 SGHDT and CDR2 YYEEEE come from the germline V gene. J was trimmed by 3 bases and V by 4 bases; bases with no gene match: 10. The length of the CDR3 is 15 residues. CDR3 protein: CASSHRDQGVYEQYF. CDR3 coding DNA: TGTGCCAGCAGCCATAGAGACCAGGGGGTCTACGAGCAGTACTTC.

The rearrangement uses TRBV6-1 and TRBJ1-4, with 7 bases that match TRBD1. This CDR3 spans 16 amino acids. The trim removed 2 bases at V and 3 bases at J, leaving 6 bases unmatched. Germline CDR1 and CDR2: MNHNS and SASEGT. The CDR3 loop reads CASSEWRGQSNEKLFF. The CDR3 nucleotides read TGTGCCAGCAGTGAATGGCGGGGACAGTCTAATGAAAAACTGTTTTTT.